A selection of T cell receptor beta chains follows, all from one sample in a study of blood T cell repertoires in COVID-19. This table comes from immunoSEQ multiplex PCR, and its TCRdb copy is limited to in-frame clones, with some not included. Among approximately 150,000 clones listed, around 88% were seen once. Specimen: peripheral blood. The receptor set was obtained from a man between 50 and 59 years old with active or convalescent COVID-19. Each CDR3 is given without its conserved first and last residue. Some rows have no size entry. The others give once, few or many, or a class for an expanded clone.

J gene: TRBJ2-7; clone size: NA; V gene: TRBV7-2; CDR3 protein: ASSLSQGIAYEQY
J gene: TRBJ2-1; clone size: NA; V gene: TRBV11-2; CDR3 protein: ASSLDWGRAMTNEQF
J gene: TRBJ2-1; clone size: NA; V gene: TRBV3-1/TRBV3-2; CDR3 protein: ASSPPQLADYNEQF
J gene: TRBJ2-1; clone size: NA; V gene: TRBV11-3; CDR3 protein: ASSLGQGVGGSYNEQF
J gene: TRBJ1-2; clone size: NA; V gene: TRBV9; CDR3 protein: ASSVDQGGYGYT
J gene: TRBJ2-4; clone size: NA; V gene: TRBV6-5; CDR3 protein: ASSPQGLDIQY
J gene: TRBJ1-3; clone size: once; V gene: TRBV4-2; CDR3 protein: ASSPLDSSGNTIY
J gene: TRBJ2-1; clone size: NA; V gene: TRBV11-3; CDR3 protein: ASSSTGTRPF
J gene: TRBJ1-6; clone size: NA; V gene: TRBV5-1; CDR3 protein: ASRPNRDNSPLH
J gene: TRBJ1-6; clone size: NA; V gene: TRBV11-2; CDR3 protein: ASRRIDRASPLH
J gene: TRBJ2-3; clone size: NA; V gene: TRBV11-2; CDR3 protein: ASRETRGFSSTDTQY
J gene: TRBJ1-4; clone size: NA; V gene: TRBV19; CDR3 protein: ASNPGQGSEKLF
J gene: TRBJ2-2; clone size: NA; V gene: TRBV24-1; CDR3 protein: ATSDLVVGTGTTGELF
J gene: TRBJ1-3; clone size: NA; V gene: TRBV5-1; CDR3 protein: ASSRAGTGKNTIY
J gene: TRBJ2-5; clone size: NA; V gene: TRBV20-1; CDR3 protein: SATSGETQY
J gene: TRBJ1-1; clone size: NA; V gene: TRBV6-1; CDR3 protein: ASSESQGFWTEAF
J gene: TRBJ2-6; clone size: NA; V gene: TRBV6-5; CDR3 protein: ASSQARGANVLT
J gene: TRBJ2-7; clone size: NA; V gene: TRBV18; CDR3 protein: ASSVQAEHLEQY
J gene: TRBJ1-1; clone size: NA; V gene: TRBV5-6; CDR3 protein: ASSQGTEAF
J gene: TRBJ1-1; clone size: NA; V gene: TRBV7-8; CDR3 protein: ASSARGRAFNTEAF
J gene: TRBJ2-3; clone size: NA; V gene: TRBV5-6; CDR3 protein: ASSRGTGSVTDTQY